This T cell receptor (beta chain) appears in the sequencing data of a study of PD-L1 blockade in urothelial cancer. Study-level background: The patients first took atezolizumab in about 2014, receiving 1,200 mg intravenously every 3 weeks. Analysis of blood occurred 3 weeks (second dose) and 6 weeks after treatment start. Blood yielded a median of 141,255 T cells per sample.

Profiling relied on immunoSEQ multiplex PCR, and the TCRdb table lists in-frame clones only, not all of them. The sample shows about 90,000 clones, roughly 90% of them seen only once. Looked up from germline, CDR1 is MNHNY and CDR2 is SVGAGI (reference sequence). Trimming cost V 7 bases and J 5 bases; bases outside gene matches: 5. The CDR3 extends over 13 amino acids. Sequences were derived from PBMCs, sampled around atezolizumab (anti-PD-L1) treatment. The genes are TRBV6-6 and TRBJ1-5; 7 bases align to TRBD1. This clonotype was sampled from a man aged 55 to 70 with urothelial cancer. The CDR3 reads CASNPGGYQPQHF. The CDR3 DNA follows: TGTGCCAGCAATCCAGGGGGGTATCAGCCCCAGCATTTT.